This is a list of T cell receptor beta chains from one sample in a study of T cell changes during pregnancy in multiple sclerosis. Method: immunoSEQ multiplex PCR; TCRdb's copy keeps in-frame clones and lacks some. Of 80,000 to 100,000 clones detected, roughly nine tenths appear once; the ten largest clones hold under 2%. Sequenced material: peripheral blood, taken after pregnancy. The receptors were gathered from a female donor in good health, enrolled as a control in a pregnancy study. Both conserved end residues are part of each CDR3. Fields, in order: J gene, D gene, clone size, V gene, CDR3 length, CDR3 protein, CDR3 DNA. The D gene is left open where the match is weak. Part of the rows lack a size; the others show once, few, many or a class for expanded clones.

>TRBJ1-4|NA|NA|TRBV30|15
CAWTRKMTENEKLFF
TGTGCCTGGACCCGTAAGATGACAGAAAATGAAAAACTGTTTTTT
>TRBJ1-2|NA|NA|TRBV19|14
CASSLPTWGLGYTF
TGTGCCAGTAGTCTCCCCACGTGGGGGCTTGGCTACACCTTC
>TRBJ2-7|NA|NA|TRBV27|15
CASSLSKSSSDEQYF
TGTGCCAGCAGTTTATCGAAGTCCTCGAGCGACGAGCAGTACTTC
>TRBJ1-1|NA|once|TRBV5-1|14
CASSPRTLGPEAFF
TGCGCCAGCAGCCCAAGGACCTTGGGGCCTGAAGCTTTCTTT
>TRBJ1-1|NA|NA|TRBV18|13
CASSTGKNTEAFF
TGTGCCAGTTCCACAGGGAAAAACACTGAAGCTTTCTTT
>TRBJ2-5|TRBD1|NA|TRBV6-1|15
CASSAGTGVGETQYF
TGTGCCAGCAGTGCCGGGACAGGGGTTGGGGAGACCCAGTACTTC
>TRBJ1-5|NA|few|TRBV28|16
CASSVEQGQTPQPQHF
TGTGCCAGCAGTGTCGAACAGGGTCAAACACCCCAGCCCCAGCATTTT
>TRBJ2-7|NA|NA|TRBV5-6|13
CASSLISGGEQYF
TGTGCCAGCAGCTTGATCTCGGGTGGGGAGCAGTACTTC
>TRBJ2-2|TRBD1|NA|TRBV5-1|15
CASRRTGDNTGELFF
TGCGCCAGCAGGCGGACAGGAGACAACACCGGGGAGCTGTTTTTT
>TRBJ1-2|NA|NA|TRBV6-5|16
CASSYSSVGRDYGYTF
TGTGCCAGCAGTTACTCCAGCGTGGGGAGGGACTATGGCTACACCTTC
>TRBJ1-1|TRBD1|NA|TRBV29-1|15
CSVEGQGAVDTEAFF
TGCAGCGTTGAGGGACAGGGGGCGGTAGACACTGAAGCTTTCTTT